These 11 T cell receptor beta chains were sequenced from one sample in a study of neurological immune-mediated disorders. Each CDR3 protein is one row after TCRdb ran MiXCR on the 5' RACE reads. Altogether about 48,000 distinct CDR3 sequences are present, around 10% being singletons, with the ten largest covering less than 25%. Sequenced material: PBMCs. All receptors derive from a middle-aged woman with HTLV-1-associated myelopathy (HAM/TSP).

This clonotype was observed many times. The genes are TRBV3-1 and TRBJ1-1, with D hard to call. Germline-derived CDR1 and CDR2 are LGHDT and YNNKEL (reference sequence). The germline V and J ends were trimmed by 0 bases and 4 bases, with 9 bases remaining between them. CDR3 length: 14 residues. Here the CDR3 DNA reads TGTGCCAGCAGCCAAGACTTTGTGCTCACTGAAGCTTTCTTT. Its protein product is CASSQDFVLTEAFF.

This clonotype was recorded at least ten times. V usage is TRBV12-5 and J usage is TRBJ2-2; D may be TRBD2 (6 bases). CDR1 and CDR2 (germline): LGHNT, FRNRAP. CDR3 length: 15 residues. V lost 0 bases, J lost 7 bases, and 12 bases lay in between. The CDR3 bases are TGTGCTAGTGGTTTGGTAACTGCGGGATTCGGGGAGCTGTTTTTT. This codes for CASGLVTAGFGELFF.

The table lists this clonotype with many counts. The chain is built from TRBV6-2 or TRBV6-3 and TRBJ2-7; D not certain. CDR1 is MNHEY and CDR2 is SVGEGT in the germline V gene. V gave up 6 bases and J gave up 3 bases, with 9 bases separating them. The CDR3 has 12 residues. The DNA of the CDR3 is TGTGCCAGCAGCCCCGCCATCTACGAGCAGTACTTC. It encodes CASSPAIYEQYF.

The sample holds many counts of this clonotype. The chain is built from TRBV5-1 and TRBJ1-1; D is uncertain. CDR1 is SGHRS, CDR2 YFSETQ, per germline. This CDR3 comprises 13 residues. V gave up 3 bases and J gave up 1 base, with 7 bases separating them. This CDR3 reads CASSSGPNTEAFF. As DNA, the CDR3 is TGCGCCAGCAGCTCCGGGCCGAACACTGAAGCTTTCTTT.

This clonotype has a count of ten or more. V and J are TRBV10-1 and TRBJ2-3, with D hard to call. CDR1 is WNHNN, CDR2 SYGVQD, per germline (reference sequence). The CDR3 has 14 residues. Trimming pared 6 bases from V and 3 bases from J, leaving 13 bases between. CDR3 sequence: CASSLRVGTDTQYF. The CDR3 region has the DNA TGCGCCAGCAGCTTACGTGTAGGTACAGATACGCAGTATTTT.

This clonotype was seen ten or more times. The rearrangement uses TRBV3-1 and TRBJ1-1; D is perhaps TRBD1 (5 bases). The CDR3 sequence is 14 residues long. V dropped 7 bases and J dropped 7 bases, with 19 bases sitting between them. CDR1 LGHDT and CDR2 YNNKEL come from the germline V gene (reference sequence). This chain's CDR3 is CASNFLLGGREAFF. The CDR3 DNA reads as TGTGCCAGCAACTTCTTATTGGGGGGACGTGAAGCTTTCTTT.

This clonotype was recorded many times. The chain has TRBV5-1 and TRBJ2-3, with 8 positions matching TRBD1. Germline CDR1 SGHRS, CDR2 YFSETQ. This CDR3 region has 16 residues. V was clipped by 2 bases and J by 0 bases; unmatched bases: 5. The chain's CDR3 is CASSLEGQGSTDTQYF. In nucleotides, the CDR3 is TGCGCCAGCAGCTTAGAAGGACAGGGAAGCACAGATACGCAGTATTTT. Complete variable domain (other parts from reference TRBV5-1 and TRBJ2-3): KAGVTQTPRYLIKTRGQQVTLSCSPISGHRSVSWYQQTPGQGLQFLFEYFSETQRNKGNFPGRFSGRQFSNSRSEMNVSTLELGDSALYLCASSLEGQGSTDTQYFGPGTRLTVL.

This clonotype was observed many times. V usage is TRBV7-8 and J usage is TRBJ1-1, with D unresolved. V lost 1 base and J lost 2, with 11 bases in between. This CDR3 contains 15 residues. The germline CDR1 and CDR2 sequences are SGHVS and FQNEAQ. The CDR3: CASSLGWVGNTEAFF. The CDR3 nucleotides are TGTGCCAGCAGCTTAGGGTGGGTGGGAAACACTGAAGCTTTCTTT.

This clonotype was counted at least ten times. The chain recombines TRBV29-1 with TRBJ2-7, with 10 bases identical to TRBD1. Germline values: CDR1 SQVTM, CDR2 ANQGSEA. The V gene end was trimmed by 6 bases and the J gene end by 5 bases; junction bases not matched to a gene: 13. CDR3 length: 15 residues. CDR3 sequence reads: CSVHLRDRGRDEQYF. The CDR3 DNA sequence: TGCAGCGTACATCTTCGGGACAGGGGACGTGACGAGCAGTACTTC.

This chain connects TRBV20-1 to TRBJ2-3; D perhaps matches TRBD1 (6 bases). Germline CDR1 is DFQATT and CDR2 is SNEGSKA (reference sequence). This CDR3 region has 22 residues. The V gene lost 0 bases and the J gene lost 2 bases, with 33 bases spanning the gap. CDR3 coding DNA: TGCAGTGCTAGAGATCATCAGGGGCTTACTTACAATGAGCAGTTACACACAGATACGCAGTATTTT. It translates to CSARDHQGLTYNEQLHTDTQYF.

This clonotype was detected many times. J is TRBJ2-5 and V is TRBV20-1; TRBD2 matches 11 bases. The CDR3 contains 16 residues. Trimming took 5 bases from V and 5 from J; bases not matched to a gene: 13. Looked up from germline, CDR1 is DFQATT and CDR2 is SNEGSKA (reference sequence). Written as DNA, the CDR3 is TGCAGTGCTCCCGTAGCGGGGGGGCGTACCCAGGAGACCCAGTACTTC. It translates to CSAPVAGGRTQETQYF.